The TCR beta chain under discussion was sequenced for a study of T cells in tuberculosis. The CDR3 spans 16 residues. V shed 6 bases, J shed 5 bases, and the junction held 16 bases outside the gene matches. Germline V lookup: CDR1 LNHDA, CDR2 SQIVND (reference sequence). The time point: new active TB diagnosis, blood taken before or within 7 days of starting treatment. TCRdb's copy holds only in-frame clones and misses some; the assay was immunoSEQ multiplex PCR. The table includes 30,000 or so clones, around 88% detected once. This chain links TRBV19 with TRBJ2-7; TRBD1 matches 7 bases. The receptor was isolated from an adult with tuberculosis. The specimen comprised PBMCs, sampled at tuberculosis diagnosis. This CDR3 reads CASRRQAGGSMDEQYF. DNA for the CDR3: TGTGCCAGTAGAAGGCAAGCAGGGGGTTCGATGGACGAGCAGTACTTC. The full variable domain, its missing parts supplied by reference TRBV19 and TRBJ2-7, is DGGITQSPKYLFRKEGQNVTLSCEQNLNHDAMYWYRQDPGQGLRLIYYSQIVNDFQKGDIAEGYSVSREKKESFPLTVTSAQKNPTAFYLCASRRQAGGSMDEQYFGPGTRLTVT.